In its sample, the clone carrying this TCR beta chain was seen once. This entry belongs to a study of shared clonotypes between healthy human individuals. Assay: immunoSEQ multiplex PCR; the TCRdb copy retains only in-frame clones and omits some. The data show approximately 2.5 million clones, with just over 90% seen just once and 0.11% to 0.15% held by the top ten. This CDR3 comprises 16 residues. Per germline, CDR1 SEHNR and CDR2 FQNEAQ (reference sequence). The V gene lost 5 bases and the J gene lost 0 bases, with 17 bases spanning the gap. The J gene is TRBJ2-7, the V gene TRBV7-9; D is undetermined. The sample consisted of naive CD4+ T cells sorted from blood. Subset denoted: CD45RA+ positively selected. This sequence was found in a man aged 18 to 35 in good health. CDR3 sequence reads: CASSQARLNSSYEQYF. As DNA, the CDR3 is TGTGCCAGCAGCCAAGCTAGACTCAACAGCTCCTACGAGCAGTACTTC.